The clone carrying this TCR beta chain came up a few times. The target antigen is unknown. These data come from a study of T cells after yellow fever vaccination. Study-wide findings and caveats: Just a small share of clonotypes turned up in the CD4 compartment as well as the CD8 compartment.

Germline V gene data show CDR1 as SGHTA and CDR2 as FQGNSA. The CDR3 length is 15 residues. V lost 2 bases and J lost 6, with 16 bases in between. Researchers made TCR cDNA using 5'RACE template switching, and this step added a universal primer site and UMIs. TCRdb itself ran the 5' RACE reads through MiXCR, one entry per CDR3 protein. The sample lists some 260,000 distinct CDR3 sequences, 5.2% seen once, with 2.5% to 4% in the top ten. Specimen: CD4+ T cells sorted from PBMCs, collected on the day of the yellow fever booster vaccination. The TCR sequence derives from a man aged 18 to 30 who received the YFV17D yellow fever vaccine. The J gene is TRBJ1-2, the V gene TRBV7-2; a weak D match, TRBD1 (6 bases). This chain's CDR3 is CASSLLAGGRNGYTF. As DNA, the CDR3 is TGTGCCAGCAGCTTACTAGCGGGGGGCCGGAATGGCTACACCTTC.